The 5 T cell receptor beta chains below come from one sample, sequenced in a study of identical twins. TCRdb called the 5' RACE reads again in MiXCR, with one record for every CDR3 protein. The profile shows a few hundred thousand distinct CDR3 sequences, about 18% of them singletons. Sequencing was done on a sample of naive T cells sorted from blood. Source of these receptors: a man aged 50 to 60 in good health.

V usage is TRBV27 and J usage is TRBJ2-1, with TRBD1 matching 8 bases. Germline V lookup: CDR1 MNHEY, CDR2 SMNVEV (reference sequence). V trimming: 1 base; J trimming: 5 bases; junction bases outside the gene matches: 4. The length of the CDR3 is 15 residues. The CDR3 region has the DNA TGTGCCAGCAGTTTATGGACAGGGTCGAACAATGAGCAGTTCTTC. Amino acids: CASSLWTGSNNEQFF.

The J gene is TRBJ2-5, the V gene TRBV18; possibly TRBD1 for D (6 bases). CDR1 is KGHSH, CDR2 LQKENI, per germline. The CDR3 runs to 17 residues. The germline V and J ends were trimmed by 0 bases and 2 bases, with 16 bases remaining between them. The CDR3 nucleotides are TGTGCCAGCTCACCACCGAACAGGGTGGGACCACAAGAGACCCAGTACTTC. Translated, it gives CASSPPNRVGPQETQYF.

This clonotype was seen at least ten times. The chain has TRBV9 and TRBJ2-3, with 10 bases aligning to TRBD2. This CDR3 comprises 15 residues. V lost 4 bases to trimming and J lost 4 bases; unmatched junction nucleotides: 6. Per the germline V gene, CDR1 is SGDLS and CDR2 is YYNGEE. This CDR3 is CASSPASGGADTQYF. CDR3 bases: TGTGCCAGCAGCCCCGCTAGCGGGGGAGCAGATACGCAGTATTTT.

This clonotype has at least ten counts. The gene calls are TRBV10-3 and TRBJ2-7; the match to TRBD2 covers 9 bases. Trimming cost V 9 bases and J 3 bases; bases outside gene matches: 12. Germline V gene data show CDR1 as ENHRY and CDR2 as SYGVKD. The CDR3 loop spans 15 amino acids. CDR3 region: CAISAGERGDYEQYF. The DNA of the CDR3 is TGTGCCATATCCGCCGGGGAGCGGGGGGACTACGAGCAGTACTTC.

In DNA, the CDR3 is TGTGCCATCAGTGACCCCGAAGGGGGCAGATCAGATACGCAGTATTTT. It is translated as CAISDPEGGRSDTQYF. This rearrangement joins TRBV10-3 to TRBJ2-3; 7 nucleotides match TRBD1. CDR1 and CDR2 from the germline V gene are ENHRY and SYGVKD. This CDR3 spans 16 amino acids. V was pared by 3 bases and J by 4 bases, with 10 bases of the junction left unmatched.